This T cell receptor (beta chain) was sequenced in a study of technical replicates of blood from a few donors. Produced via immunoSEQ multiplex PCR; TCRdb's table is partial and in-frame only. The sample has 75,000 to 90,000 clones; 85% to 95% are singletons. After removal of 4 bases from V and 8 bases from J, the junction contained 11 bases not matched to a gene. The CDR3 spans 16 residues. The germline V gene encodes CDR1 SGDLS and CDR2 YYNGEE. J is TRBJ2-1 and V is TRBV9, with 11 bases identical to TRBD1. This receptor was obtained from a human donor in good health. Sequencing input: T cells isolated from PBMCs. The CDR3 coding sequence is TGTGCCAGCAGCACCGGACAGGGGGCAGTCTCTCATGAGCAGTTCTTC. As protein: CASSTGQGAVSHEQFF.